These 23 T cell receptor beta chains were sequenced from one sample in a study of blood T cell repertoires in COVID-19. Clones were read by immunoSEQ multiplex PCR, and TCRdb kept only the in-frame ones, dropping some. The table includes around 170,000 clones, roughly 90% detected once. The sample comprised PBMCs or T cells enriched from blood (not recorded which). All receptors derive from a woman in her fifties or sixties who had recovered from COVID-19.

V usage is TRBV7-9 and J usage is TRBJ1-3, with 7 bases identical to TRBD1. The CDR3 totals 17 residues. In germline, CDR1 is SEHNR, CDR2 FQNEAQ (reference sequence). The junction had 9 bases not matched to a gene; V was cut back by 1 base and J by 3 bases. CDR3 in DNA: TGTGCCAGCAGCTTAGGGGGACAGCACTTCCGTGGAAACACCATATATTTT. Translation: CASSLGGQHFRGNTIYF.

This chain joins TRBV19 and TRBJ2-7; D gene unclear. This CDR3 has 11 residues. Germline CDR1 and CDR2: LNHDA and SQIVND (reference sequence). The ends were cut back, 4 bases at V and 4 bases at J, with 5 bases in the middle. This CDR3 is CASSTKYEQYF. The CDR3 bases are TGTGCCAGTAGTACCAAATACGAGCAGTACTTC.

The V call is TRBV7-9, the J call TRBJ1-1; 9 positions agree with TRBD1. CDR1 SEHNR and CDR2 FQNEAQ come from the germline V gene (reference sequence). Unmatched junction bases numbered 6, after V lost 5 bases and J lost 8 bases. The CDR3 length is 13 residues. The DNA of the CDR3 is TGTGCCAGCAGCCCCCGGGACAGGGAAGAAGCTTTCTTT. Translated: CASSPRDREEAFF. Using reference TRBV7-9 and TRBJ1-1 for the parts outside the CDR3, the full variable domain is DTGVSQNPRHKITKRGQNVTFRCDPISEHNRLYWYRQTLGQGPEFLTYFQNEAQLEKSRLLSDRFSAERPKGSFSTLEIQRTEQGDSAMYLCASSPRDREEAFFGQGTRLTVV.

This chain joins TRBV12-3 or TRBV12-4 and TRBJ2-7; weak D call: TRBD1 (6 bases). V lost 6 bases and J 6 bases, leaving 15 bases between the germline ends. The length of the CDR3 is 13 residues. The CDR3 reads CASRIRGGAEQYF. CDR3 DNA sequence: TGTGCCAGCAGGATTCGAGGGGGAGCCGAGCAGTACTTC.

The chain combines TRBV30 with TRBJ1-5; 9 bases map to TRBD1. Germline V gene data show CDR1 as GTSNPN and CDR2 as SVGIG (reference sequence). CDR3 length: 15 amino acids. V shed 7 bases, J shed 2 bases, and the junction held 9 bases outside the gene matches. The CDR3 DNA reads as TGTGCCTTAACTACAGGGGGCGCGCGCAATCAGCCCCAGCATTTT. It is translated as CALTTGGARNQPQHF.

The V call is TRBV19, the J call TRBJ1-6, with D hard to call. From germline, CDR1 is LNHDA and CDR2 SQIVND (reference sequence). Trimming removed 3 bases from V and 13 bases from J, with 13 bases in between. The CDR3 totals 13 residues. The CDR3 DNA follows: TGTGCCAGTAGTATTAATCGGGGAGGGCCCCTCCACTTT. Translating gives CASSINRGGPLHF.

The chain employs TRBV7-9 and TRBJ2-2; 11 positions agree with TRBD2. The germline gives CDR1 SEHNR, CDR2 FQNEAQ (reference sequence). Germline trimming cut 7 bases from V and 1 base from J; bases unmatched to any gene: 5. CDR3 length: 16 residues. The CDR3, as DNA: TGTGCCAGCACTACTAGCGGGAGTGGGAACACCGGGGAGCTGTTTTTT. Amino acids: CASTTSGSGNTGELFF.

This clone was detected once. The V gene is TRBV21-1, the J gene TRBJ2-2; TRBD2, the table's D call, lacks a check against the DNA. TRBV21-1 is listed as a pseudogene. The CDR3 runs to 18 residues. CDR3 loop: CASSKKGRDGGNTGELFF. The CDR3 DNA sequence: TGTGCCAGCAGCAAAAAGGGAAGAGACGGAGGGAACACCGGGGAGCTGTTTTTT.

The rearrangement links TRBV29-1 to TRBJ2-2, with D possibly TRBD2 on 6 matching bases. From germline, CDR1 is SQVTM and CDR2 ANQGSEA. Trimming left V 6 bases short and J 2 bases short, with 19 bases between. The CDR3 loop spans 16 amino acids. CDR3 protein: CSVAGRQSQNTGELFF. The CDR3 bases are TGCAGCGTCGCCGGGAGACAGAGCCAAAACACCGGGGAGCTGTTTTTT.

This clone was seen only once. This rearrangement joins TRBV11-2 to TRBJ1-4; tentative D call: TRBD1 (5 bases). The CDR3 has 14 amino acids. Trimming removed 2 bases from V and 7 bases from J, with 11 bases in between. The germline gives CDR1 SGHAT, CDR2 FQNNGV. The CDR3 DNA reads TGTGCCAGCAGCTTACAGGGTTCACTTGAAAAACTGTTTTTT. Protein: CASSLQGSLEKLFF.

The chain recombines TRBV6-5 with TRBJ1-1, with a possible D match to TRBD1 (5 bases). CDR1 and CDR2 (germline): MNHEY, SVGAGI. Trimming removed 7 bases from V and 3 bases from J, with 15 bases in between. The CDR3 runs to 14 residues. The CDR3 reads CASNRAGRDTEAFF. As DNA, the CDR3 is TGTGCCAGCAATAGGGCAGGGAGGGACACTGAAGCTTTCTTT.

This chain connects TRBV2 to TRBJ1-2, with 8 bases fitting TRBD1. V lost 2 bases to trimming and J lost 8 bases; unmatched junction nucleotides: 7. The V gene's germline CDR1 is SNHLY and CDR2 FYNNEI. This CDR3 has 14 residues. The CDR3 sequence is CASSEKVTGEGYTF. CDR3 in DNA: TGTGCCAGCAGTGAAAAAGTGACAGGGGAAGGCTACACCTTC.

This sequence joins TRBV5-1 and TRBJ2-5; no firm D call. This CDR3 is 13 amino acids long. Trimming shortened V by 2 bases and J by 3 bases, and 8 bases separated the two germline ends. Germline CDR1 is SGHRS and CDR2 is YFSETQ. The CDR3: CASSFGQKETQYF. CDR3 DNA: TGCGCCAGCAGCTTTGGCCAGAAAGAGACCCAGTACTTC.

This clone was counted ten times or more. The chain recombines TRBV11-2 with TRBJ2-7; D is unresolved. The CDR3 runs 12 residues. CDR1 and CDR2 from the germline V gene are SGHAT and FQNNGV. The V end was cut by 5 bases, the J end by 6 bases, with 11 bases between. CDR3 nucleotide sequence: TGTGCCAGCAGCCCCCAGGTCCGCGAGCAGTACTTC. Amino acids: CASSPQVREQYF.

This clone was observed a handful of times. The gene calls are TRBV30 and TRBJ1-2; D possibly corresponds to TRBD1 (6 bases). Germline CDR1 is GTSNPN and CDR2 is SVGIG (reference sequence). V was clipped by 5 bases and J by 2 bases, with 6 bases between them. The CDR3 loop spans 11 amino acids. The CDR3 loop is CAWGQNYGYTF. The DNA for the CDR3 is TGTGCCTGGGGACAGAACTATGGCTACACCTTC.

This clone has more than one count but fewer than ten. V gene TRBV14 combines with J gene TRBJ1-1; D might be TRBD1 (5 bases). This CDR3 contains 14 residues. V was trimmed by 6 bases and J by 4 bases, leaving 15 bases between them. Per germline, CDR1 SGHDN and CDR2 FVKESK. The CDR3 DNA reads TGTGCCAGCAGACGCGTTGGGGCTGGCACTGAAGCTTTCTTT. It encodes CASRRVGAGTEAFF. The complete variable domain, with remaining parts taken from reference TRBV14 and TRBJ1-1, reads EAGVTQFPSHSVIEKGQTVTLRCDPISGHDNLYWYRRVMGKEIKFLLHFVKESKQDESGMPNNRFLAERTGGTYSTLKVQPAELEDSGVYFCASRRVGAGTEAFFGQGTRLTVV.

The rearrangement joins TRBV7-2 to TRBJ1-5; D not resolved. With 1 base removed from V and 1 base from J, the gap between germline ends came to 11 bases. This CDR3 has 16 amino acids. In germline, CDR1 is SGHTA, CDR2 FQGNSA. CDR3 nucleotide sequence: TGTGCCAGCAGCTTAGTCTGGGCGGGCAGCAATCAGCCCCAGCATTTT. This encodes CASSLVWAGSNQPQHF.

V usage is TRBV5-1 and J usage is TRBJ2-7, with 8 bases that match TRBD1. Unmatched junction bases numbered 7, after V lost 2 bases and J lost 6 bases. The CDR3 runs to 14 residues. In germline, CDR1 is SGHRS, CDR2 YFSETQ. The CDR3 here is CASSFGTGTGEQYF. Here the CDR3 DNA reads TGCGCCAGCAGCTTCGGGACAGGCACGGGCGAGCAGTACTTC.

The chain's CDR3 is CAWIAGGSHNSPLHF. The CDR3 DNA reads TGTGCCTGGATTGCCGGGGGTTCCCATAATTCACCCCTCCACTTT. The chain joins TRBV30 to TRBJ1-6; D may be TRBD1 (5 bases). Trimming removed 4 bases at V and 5 bases at J, with 15 bases between. The CDR3 has 15 amino acids. Germline V gene lookup returns CDR1 GTSNPN and CDR2 SVGIG (reference sequence).

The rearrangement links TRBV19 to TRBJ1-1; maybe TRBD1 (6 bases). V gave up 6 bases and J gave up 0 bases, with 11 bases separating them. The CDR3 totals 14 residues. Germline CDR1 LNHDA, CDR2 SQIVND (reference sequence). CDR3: CASSVTGLNTEAFF. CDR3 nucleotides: TGTGCCAGTAGCGTTACAGGGCTGAACACTGAAGCTTTCTTT.

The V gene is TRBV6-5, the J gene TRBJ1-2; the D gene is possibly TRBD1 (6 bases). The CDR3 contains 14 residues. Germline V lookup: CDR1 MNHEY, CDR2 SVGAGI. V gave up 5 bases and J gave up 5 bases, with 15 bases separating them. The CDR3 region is CASSTRGGAYGYTF. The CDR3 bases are TGTGCCAGCAGTACCCGGGGGGGGGCATATGGCTACACCTTC.

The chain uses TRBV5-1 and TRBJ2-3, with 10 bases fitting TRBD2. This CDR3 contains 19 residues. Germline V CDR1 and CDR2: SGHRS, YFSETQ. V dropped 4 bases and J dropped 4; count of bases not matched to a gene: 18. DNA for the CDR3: TGCGCCAGCAGCCAAGGACAGGGAAGCGGGAGGGCCAAGTCAGATACGCAGTATTTT. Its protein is CASSQGQGSGRAKSDTQYF.

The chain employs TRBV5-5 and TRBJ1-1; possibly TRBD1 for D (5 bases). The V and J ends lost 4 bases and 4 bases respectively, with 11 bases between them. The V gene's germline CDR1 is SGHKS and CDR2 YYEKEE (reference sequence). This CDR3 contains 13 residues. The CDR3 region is CASSTLGGTEAFF. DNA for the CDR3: TGTGCCAGCAGCACTCTCGGGGGCACTGAAGCTTTCTTT.